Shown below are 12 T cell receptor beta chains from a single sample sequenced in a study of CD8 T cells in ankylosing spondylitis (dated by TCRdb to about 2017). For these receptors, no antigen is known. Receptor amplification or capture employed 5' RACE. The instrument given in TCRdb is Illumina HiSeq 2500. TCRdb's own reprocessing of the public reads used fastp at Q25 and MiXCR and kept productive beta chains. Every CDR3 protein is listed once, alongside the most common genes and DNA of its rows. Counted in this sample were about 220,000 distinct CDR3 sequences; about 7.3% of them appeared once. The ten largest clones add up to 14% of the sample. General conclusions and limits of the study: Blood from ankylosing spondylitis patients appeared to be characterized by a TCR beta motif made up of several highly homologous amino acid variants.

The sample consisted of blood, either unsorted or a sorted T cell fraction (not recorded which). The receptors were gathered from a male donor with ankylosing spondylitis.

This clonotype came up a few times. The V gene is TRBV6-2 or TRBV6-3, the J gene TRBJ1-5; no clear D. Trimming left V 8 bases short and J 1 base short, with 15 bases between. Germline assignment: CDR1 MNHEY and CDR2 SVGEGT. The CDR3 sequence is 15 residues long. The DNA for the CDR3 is TGTGCCAGCGGTCCGGGGTGGACCAGCAATCAGCCCCAGCATTTT. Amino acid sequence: CASGPGWTSNQPQHF.

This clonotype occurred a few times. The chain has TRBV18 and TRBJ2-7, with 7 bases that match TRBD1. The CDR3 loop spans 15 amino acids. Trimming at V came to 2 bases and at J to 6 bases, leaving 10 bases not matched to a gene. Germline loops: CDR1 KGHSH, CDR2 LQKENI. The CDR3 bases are TGTGCCAGCTCACCATTGGGACAGTCTTCCCCCGAGCAGTACTTC. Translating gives CASSPLGQSSPEQYF.

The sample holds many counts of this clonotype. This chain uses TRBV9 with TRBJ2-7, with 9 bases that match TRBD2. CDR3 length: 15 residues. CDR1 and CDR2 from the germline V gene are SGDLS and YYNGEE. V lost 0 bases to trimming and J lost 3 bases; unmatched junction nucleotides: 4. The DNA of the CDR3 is TGTGCCAGCAGCGTAGGGGATAGCGGGGGCTACGAGCAGTACTTC. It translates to CASSVGDSGGYEQYF.

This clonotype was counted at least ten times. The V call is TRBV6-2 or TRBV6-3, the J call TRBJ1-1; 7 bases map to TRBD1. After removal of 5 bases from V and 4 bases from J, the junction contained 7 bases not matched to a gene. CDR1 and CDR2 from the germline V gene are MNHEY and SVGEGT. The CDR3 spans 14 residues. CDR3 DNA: TGTGCCAGCAGTCAGGGGGGGGCCAGCACTGAAGCTTTCTTT. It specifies CASSQGGASTEAFF.

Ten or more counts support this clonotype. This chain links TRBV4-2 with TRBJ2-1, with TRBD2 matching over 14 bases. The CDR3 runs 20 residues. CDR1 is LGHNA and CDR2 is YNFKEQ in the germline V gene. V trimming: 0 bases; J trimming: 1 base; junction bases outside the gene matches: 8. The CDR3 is CASSQEDGLAGGGSYNEQFF. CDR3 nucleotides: TGTGCCAGCAGCCAAGAGGACGGACTAGCGGGAGGTGGGTCCTACAATGAGCAGTTCTTC.

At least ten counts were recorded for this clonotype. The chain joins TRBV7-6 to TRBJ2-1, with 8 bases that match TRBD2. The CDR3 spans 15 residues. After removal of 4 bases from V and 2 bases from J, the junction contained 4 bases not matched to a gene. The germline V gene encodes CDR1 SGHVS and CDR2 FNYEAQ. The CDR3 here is CASSSGTRAYNEQFF. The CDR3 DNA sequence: TGTGCCAGCAGCTCTGGGACTAGGGCCTACAATGAGCAGTTCTTC.

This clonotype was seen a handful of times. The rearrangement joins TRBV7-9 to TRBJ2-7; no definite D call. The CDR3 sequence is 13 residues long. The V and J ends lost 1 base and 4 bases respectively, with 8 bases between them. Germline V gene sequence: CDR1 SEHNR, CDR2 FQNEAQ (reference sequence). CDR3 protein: CASSLGVRYEQYF. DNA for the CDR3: TGTGCCAGCAGCTTAGGAGTGAGGTACGAGCAGTACTTC. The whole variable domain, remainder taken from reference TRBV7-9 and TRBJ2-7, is DTGVSQNPRHKITKRGQNVTFRCDPISEHNRLYWYRQTLGQGPEFLTYFQNEAQLEKSRLLSDRFSAERPKGSFSTLEIQRTEQGDSAMYLCASSLGVRYEQYFGPGTRLTVT.

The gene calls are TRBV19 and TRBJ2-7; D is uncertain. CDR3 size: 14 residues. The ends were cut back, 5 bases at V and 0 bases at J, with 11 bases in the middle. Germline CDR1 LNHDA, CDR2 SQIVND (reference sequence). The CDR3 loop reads CASSPPITSYEQYF. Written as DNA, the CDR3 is TGTGCCAGTAGTCCACCCATAACCTCCTACGAGCAGTACTTC.

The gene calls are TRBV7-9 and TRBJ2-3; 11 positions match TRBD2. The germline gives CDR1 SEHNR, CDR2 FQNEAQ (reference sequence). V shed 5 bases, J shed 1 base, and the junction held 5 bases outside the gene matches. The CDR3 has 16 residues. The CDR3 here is CASSRLAGTRTDTQYF. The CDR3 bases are TGTGCCAGCAGCCGACTAGCGGGGACTCGCACAGATACGCAGTATTTT.

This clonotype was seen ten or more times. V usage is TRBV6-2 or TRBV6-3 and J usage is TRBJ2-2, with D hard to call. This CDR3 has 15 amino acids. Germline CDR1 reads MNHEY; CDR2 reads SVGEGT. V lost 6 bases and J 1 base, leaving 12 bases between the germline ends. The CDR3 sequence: CASSHRLVNTGELFF. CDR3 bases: TGTGCCAGCAGCCACCGACTGGTGAACACCGGGGAGCTGTTTTTT.

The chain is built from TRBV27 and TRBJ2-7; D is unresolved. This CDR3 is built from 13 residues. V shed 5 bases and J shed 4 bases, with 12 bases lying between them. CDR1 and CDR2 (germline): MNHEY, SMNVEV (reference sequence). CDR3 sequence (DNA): TGTGCCAGCAGTAGCCTAGTTTTTTACGAGCAGTACTTC. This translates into CASSSLVFYEQYF.

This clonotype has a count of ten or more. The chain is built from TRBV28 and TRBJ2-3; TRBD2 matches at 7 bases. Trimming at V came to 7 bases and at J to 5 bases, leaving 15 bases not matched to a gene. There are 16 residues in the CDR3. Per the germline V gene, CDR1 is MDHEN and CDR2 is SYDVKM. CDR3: CASTPLGGRAEDTQYF. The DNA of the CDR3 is TGTGCCAGCACCCCGCTCGGGGGGAGGGCCGAAGATACGCAGTATTTT. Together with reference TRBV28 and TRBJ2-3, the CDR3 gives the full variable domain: DVKVTQSSRYLVKRTGEKVFLECVQDMDHENMFWYRQDPGLGLRLIYFSYDVKMKEKGDIPEGYSVSREKKERFSLILESASTNQTSMYLCASTPLGGRAEDTQYFGPGTRLTVL.